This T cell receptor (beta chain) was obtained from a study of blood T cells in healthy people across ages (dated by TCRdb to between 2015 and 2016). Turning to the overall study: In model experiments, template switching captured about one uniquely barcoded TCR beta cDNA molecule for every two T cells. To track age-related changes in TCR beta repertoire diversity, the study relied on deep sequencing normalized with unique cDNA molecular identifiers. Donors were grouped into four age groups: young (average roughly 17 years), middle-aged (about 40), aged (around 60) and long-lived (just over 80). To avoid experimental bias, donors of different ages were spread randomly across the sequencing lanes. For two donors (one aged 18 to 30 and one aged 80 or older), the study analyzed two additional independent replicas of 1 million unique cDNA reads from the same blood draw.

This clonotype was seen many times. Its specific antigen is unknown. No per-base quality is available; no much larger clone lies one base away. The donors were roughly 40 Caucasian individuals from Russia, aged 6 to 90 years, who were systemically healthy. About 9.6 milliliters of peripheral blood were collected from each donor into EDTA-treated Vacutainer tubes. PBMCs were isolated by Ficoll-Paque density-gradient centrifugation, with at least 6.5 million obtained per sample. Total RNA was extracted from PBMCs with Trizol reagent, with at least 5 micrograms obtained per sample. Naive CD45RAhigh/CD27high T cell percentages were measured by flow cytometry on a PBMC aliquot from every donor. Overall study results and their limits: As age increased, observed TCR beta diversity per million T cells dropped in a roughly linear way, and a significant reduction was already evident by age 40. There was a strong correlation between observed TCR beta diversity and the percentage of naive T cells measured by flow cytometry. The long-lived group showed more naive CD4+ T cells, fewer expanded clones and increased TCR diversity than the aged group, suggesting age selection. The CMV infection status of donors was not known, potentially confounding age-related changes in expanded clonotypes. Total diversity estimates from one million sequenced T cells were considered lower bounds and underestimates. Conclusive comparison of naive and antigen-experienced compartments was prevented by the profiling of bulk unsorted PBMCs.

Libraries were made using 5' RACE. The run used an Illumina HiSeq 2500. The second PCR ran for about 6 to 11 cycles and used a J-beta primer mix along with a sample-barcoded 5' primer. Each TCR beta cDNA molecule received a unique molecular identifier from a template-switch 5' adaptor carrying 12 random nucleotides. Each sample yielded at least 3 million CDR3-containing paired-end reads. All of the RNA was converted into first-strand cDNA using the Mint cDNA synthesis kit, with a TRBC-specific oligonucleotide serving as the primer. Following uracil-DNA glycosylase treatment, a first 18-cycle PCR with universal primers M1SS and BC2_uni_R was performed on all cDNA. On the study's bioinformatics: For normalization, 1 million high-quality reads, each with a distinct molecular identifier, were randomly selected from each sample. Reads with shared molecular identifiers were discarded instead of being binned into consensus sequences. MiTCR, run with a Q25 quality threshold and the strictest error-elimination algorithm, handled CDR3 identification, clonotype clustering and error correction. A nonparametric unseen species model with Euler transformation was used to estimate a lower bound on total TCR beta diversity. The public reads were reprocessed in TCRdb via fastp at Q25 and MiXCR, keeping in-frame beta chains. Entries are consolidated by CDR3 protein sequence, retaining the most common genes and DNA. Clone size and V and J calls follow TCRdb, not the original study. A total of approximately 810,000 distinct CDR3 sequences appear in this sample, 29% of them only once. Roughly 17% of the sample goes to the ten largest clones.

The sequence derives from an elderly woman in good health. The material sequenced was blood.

The DNA reads TGCAGTGCTAAAAGCGGGGGGGCCGGGAATGAGCAGTTCTTC. Translated, it reads CSAKSGGAGNEQFF. This receptor chain uses TRBV20-1 and TRBJ2-1; 10 bases in the junction line up with TRBD2. The germline V and J ends show losses of 4 bases and 7 bases respectively, and no gene match explains 7 bases of the junction. CDR1 and CDR2 (DFQATT, SNEGSKA) derive from the germline V gene (reference sequence). From the cysteine up to the phenylalanine, the CDR3 has a length of 14 residues. Only the CDR3 part of the read is kept: 42 bases, read in frame from the first base.